This T cell receptor (beta chain) was obtained from a study of brain metastases from non-small cell lung cancer. General study results and limits: Compared with primary tumors, brain metastases showed less T-cell infiltration. Paired brain metastases and primary tumors largely shared TCR repertoires.

The CDR3 spans 14 residues. Per germline, CDR1 SNHLY and CDR2 FYNNEI. The trim removed 6 bases at V and 2 bases at J, leaving 3 bases unmatched. About this clone itself: As yet, its antigen is unknown.

Assay: immunoSEQ multiplex PCR; the TCRdb copy retains only in-frame clones and omits some. The sample has fewer than 5,000 clones, around nine tenths seen once. The sample consisted of tissue from a brain metastasis. The receptor was derived from a donor at least 40 years old with non-small cell lung cancer. The gene calls are TRBV2 and TRBJ2-2; TRBD1 matches at 7 bases. CDR3 nucleotides: TGTGCCAGCAGAAGACAGGGAAACACCGGGGAGCTGTTTTTT. Its protein product is CASRRQGNTGELFF.